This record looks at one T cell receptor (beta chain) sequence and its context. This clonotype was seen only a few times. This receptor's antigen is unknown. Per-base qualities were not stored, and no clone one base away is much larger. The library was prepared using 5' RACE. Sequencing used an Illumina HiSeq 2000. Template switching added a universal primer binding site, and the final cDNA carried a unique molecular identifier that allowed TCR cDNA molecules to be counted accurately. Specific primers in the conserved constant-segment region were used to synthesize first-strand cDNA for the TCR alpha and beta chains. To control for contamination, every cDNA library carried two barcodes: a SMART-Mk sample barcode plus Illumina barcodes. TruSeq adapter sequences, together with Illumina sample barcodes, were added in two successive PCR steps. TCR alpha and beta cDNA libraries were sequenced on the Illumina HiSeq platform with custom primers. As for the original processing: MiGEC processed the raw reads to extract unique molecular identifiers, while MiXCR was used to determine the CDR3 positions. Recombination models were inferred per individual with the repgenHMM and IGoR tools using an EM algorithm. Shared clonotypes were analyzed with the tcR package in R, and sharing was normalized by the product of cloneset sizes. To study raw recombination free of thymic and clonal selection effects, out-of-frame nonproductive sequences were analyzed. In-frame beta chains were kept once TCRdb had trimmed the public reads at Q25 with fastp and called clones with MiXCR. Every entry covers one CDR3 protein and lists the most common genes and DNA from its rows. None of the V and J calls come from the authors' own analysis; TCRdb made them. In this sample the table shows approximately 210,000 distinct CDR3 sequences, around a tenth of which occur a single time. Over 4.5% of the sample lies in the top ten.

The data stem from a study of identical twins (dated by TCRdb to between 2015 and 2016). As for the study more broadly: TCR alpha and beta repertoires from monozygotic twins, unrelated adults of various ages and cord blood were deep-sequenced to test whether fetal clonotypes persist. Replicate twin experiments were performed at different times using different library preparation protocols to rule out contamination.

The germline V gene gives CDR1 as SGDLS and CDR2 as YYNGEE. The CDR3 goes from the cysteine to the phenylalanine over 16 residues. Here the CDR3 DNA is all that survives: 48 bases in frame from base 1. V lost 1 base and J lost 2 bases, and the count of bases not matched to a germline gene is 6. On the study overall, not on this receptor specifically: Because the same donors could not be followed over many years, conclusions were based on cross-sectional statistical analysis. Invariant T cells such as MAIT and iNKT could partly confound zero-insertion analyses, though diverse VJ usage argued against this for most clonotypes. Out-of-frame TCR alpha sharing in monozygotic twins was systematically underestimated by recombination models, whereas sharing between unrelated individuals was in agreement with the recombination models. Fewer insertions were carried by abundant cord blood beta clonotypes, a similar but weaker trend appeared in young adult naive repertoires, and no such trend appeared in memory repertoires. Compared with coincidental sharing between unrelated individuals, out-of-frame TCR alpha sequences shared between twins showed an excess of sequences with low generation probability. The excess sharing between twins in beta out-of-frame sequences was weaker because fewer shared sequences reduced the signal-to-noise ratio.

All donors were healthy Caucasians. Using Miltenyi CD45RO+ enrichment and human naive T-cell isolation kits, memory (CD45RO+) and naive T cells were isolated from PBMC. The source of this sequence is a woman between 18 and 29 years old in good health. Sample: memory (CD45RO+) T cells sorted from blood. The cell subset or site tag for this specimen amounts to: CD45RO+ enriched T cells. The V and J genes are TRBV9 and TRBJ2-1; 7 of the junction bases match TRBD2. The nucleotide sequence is TGTGCCAGCAGCGTATTGAGCGGGGCAGCCTACAATGAGCAGTTCTTC. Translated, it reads CASSVLSGAAYNEQFF.